This TCR beta chain was obtained from a study of blood T cells in healthy people across ages (dated by TCRdb to about 2015). A note on the overall study: Template switching captured roughly one uniquely barcoded TCR beta cDNA molecule per two T cells in model experiments. To track age-related changes in TCR beta repertoire diversity, the study relied on deep sequencing normalized with unique cDNA molecular identifiers. The donors were divided into four age groups: young (average about 15 years), middle-aged (roughly 42), aged (approximately 64) and long-lived (roughly 88). To avoid experimental bias, donors of different ages were randomly spread across the sequencing lanes. Two additional independent replicas of 1 million unique cDNA reads from the same blood draw were analyzed for two donors (one aged 18 to 30 and one aged 80 or older). What the study reported, not specific to this receptor: There was a strong correlation between observed TCR beta diversity and the percentage of naive T cells measured by flow cytometry. Estimates of total diversity based on one million sequenced T cells were regarded as lower bounds and as underestimates. Conclusive comparison of naive and antigen-experienced compartments was prevented by the profiling of bulk unsorted PBMCs. Because the CMV infection status of the donors was unknown, age-related changes in expanded clonotypes may potentially have been confounded. As age increased, observed TCR beta diversity per million T cells dropped in a roughly linear way, and a significant reduction was already evident by age around 41. The long-lived group showed more naive CD4+ T cells, fewer expanded clones and increased TCR diversity than the aged group, suggesting age selection.

A remark on this clonotype: Its antigen is still unknown. No much larger clonotype is one base removed from it; base qualities were not supplied.

The donors were 40 or so Caucasian individuals from Russia, aged roughly 6 to 100 years, who were systemically healthy. Approximately 10 milliliters of peripheral blood were collected from each donor into EDTA-treated Vacutainer tubes. PBMCs were isolated by Ficoll-Paque density-gradient centrifugation, with at least 6 million obtained per sample. Trizol reagent was used to extract total RNA from the PBMCs, yielding at least 6 micrograms per sample. For every donor, flow cytometry on a PBMC aliquot measured the percentage of naive CD45RAhigh/CD27high T cells. The CDR3 spans 10 residues, from the cysteine through the phenylalanine. Only the CDR3 region is kept as DNA, spanning 30 bases read in frame from base 1. The germline V gene (reference sequence) gives CDR1 as DFQATT and CDR2 as SNEGSKA. Trimming takes 6 bases from V and 6 bases from J, and the germline ends sit 8 bases apart. The method behind the library was 5' RACE. Sequenced on an Illumina HiSeq 2500. A second PCR of roughly 6 to 11 cycles was performed with a sample-barcoded 5' primer and a J-beta primer mix. A template-switch 5' adaptor carrying 12 random nucleotides introduced a unique molecular identifier onto each TCR beta cDNA molecule. At least 2.5 million CDR3-containing paired-end reads were obtained from each sample. The Mint cDNA synthesis kit, primed by a TRBC-specific oligonucleotide, was used to synthesize first-strand cDNA from all RNA. Following uracil-DNA glycosylase treatment, a first 18-cycle PCR with universal primers M1SS and BC2_uni_R was performed on all cDNA. Processing in the source paper ran as follows. Normalization of each sample was performed by random selection of 1 million high-quality reads, each carrying a distinct molecular identifier. Reads sharing molecular identifiers were discarded rather than binned into consensus sequences. CDR3 identification, clonotype clustering and error correction used MiTCR with a Q25 quality threshold and the strictest error-elimination algorithm. A nonparametric unseen species model with Euler transformation was used to estimate lower-bound total TCR beta diversity. The public reads were quality trimmed at Q25 with fastp and then assembled into clones with MiXCR by TCRdb, keeping productive beta chains. Each record represents a unique CDR3 protein, reported with the most common genes and DNA among its rows. The V and J calls shown here were made by TCRdb, not taken from the authors' results. This sample comprises hundreds of thousands of distinct CDR3 sequences, 32% of them detected only once. Together, the top ten hold 15% of the sample.

The clonotype was recovered from a woman older than 75 in good health. Donor details come from another sample of the same person, matched by shared clones. The material sequenced was blood. The chain employs TRBV20-1 and TRBJ1-2; confidence is insufficient to name the D gene. The CDR3 is CSAGEDGYTF. Read as DNA, the sequence is TGCAGTGCGGGAGAAGATGGCTACACCTTC.